The clone carrying this T cell receptor (beta chain) has only a few counts. Its antigen is unidentified. An end of the junction differs from the germline gene, which may be a read error. These data belong to a study of neurological immune-mediated disorders. About the study: Among 35 or so multiple sclerosis patients, roughly 31 were relapsing-remitting and 3 were secondary progressive. The study, taken as a whole, reports: CDR3 amino acid sequences found in expanded clones were never shared across subjects, suggesting private repertoires in all groups. Phylogenetic grouping assigned the repertoires of 18 of 34 multiple sclerosis patients to one related-CDR3 cluster, which constitutes a possible signature. There was no clinical or MRI feature that showed an association with the multiple sclerosis repertoire cluster.

TCRdb reanalysed the 5' RACE reads using MiXCR and keeps one entry per CDR3 protein. The data show about 95,000 distinct CDR3 sequences, with 3.5% seen just once and 5% to 7.5% held by the top ten. The sample consisted of PBMCs. The sequence derives from a woman under 30 with multiple sclerosis.

The CDR3 nucleotides read TGTGCCAGCAGTCGCCAACAGGAGGGGTCAACCCTCAACTTT. Protein product: CASSRQQEGSTLNF. The genes are TRBV27 and TRBJ1-6; D possibly corresponds to TRBD1 (5 bases). This CDR3 comprises 14 residues. The V gene's germline CDR1 is MNHEY and CDR2 SMNVEV (reference sequence).